One sample yielded the 17 T cell receptor beta chains listed below, sequenced in a study of regulatory T cells in long-lasting Graves disease. As to time point: newly diagnosed GD, antithyroid drugs for less than 3 months. The TCR library was made from RNA that had been extracted from PBMCs in TRIzol. In building TCR beta libraries, iRepertoire HTBI primers were used together with Arm-PCR of CDR3 regions. TCRdb re-derived calls from the multiplex PCR reads in MiXCR, one entry per CDR3 protein. Counted here are about 240,000 distinct CDR3 sequences, roughly a fifth occurring once; the ten biggest clones make up roughly 13%. The source material was peripheral blood mononuclear cells (PBMCs), sampled at new diagnosis, from a patient treated with antithyroid drugs. These receptors originate from a female donor with Graves disease.

There are a few counts of this clonotype. The genes are TRBV19 and TRBJ2-7, with 7 bases identical to TRBD2. The junction had 5 bases not matched to a gene; V was cut back by 1 base and J by 2 bases. This CDR3 is built from 15 residues. In germline, CDR1 is LNHDA, CDR2 SQIVND (reference sequence). CDR3 sequence: CASSIGGGATYEQYF. For the CDR3, the DNA is TGTGCCAGTAGTATAGGCGGGGGAGCAACCTACGAGCAGTACTTC.

This clonotype showed up many times. The V and J genes are TRBV30 and TRBJ1-2; D remains unclear. The CDR3 runs 12 residues. CDR1 and CDR2 from the germline V gene are GTSNPN and SVGIG (reference sequence). V lost 4 bases and J 5 bases, leaving 11 bases between the germline ends. CDR3 nucleotides: TGTGCCTGGATGCACGGAGCGTATGGCTACACCTTC. This encodes CAWMHGAYGYTF.

This clonotype was counted at least ten times. The V call is TRBV11-2, the J call TRBJ1-1; 8 bases line up with TRBD1. Germline V lookup: CDR1 SGHAT, CDR2 FQNNGV. Losses at the gene ends were 4 bases for V and 4 bases for J; bases not matched to a gene: 11. The CDR3 extends over 16 amino acids. The CDR3 nucleotides read TGTGCCAGCAGCTCTTCAGGGGGCGAAAGGACCACTGAAGCTTTCTTT. It encodes CASSSSGGERTTEAFF.

V usage is TRBV30 and J usage is TRBJ2-3; TRBD2 matches at 13 bases. The CDR3 sequence is 17 residues long. From germline, CDR1 is GTSNPN and CDR2 SVGIG (reference sequence). After removal of 6 bases from V and 2 bases from J, the junction contained 11 bases not matched to a gene. The CDR3 coding sequence is TGTGCCTGTACCGGGACTAGCGGGATAGTTTTCACAGATACGCAGTATTTT. It is translated as CACTGTSGIVFTDTQYF.

About this clonotype: A much larger clone lies a single base off, so this may be a read error. The rearrangement uses TRBV29-1 and TRBJ2-3, with 7 positions matching TRBD1. Germline CDR1 and CDR2: SQVTM and ANQGSEA. CDR3 length equals 13 residues. The CDR3 is CSDSIPQGPPENF. In nucleotides, the CDR3 is TGCAGCGACTCAATCCCACAGGGGCCGCCCGAAAATTTT.

In its sample, this clonotype was seen a few times. V and J are TRBV7-9 and TRBJ1-2, with 9 bases that match TRBD1. Germline V CDR1 and CDR2: SEHNR, FQNEAQ (reference sequence). Losses at the gene ends were 4 bases for V and 8 bases for J; bases not matched to a gene: 8. This CDR3 spans 14 amino acids. This chain's CDR3 is CASSSYRGRVGYTF. The CDR3, as DNA: TGTGCCAGCAGCTCCTACAGGGGGCGTGTGGGCTACACCTTC.

As to this clonotype: Given a far larger clone just one base away, this is likely a sequencing read error. V usage is TRBV13 and J usage is TRBJ1-1, with D unresolved. Germline lookup yields CDR1 PRHDT and CDR2 FYEKMQ (reference sequence). CDR3 length: 13 residues. CDR3 sequence reads: CAGSLLPGTEAFF. As DNA, the CDR3 is TGCGCCGGCAGCTTGCTCCCGGGCACTGAAGCTTTCTTT.

This clonotype was counted many times. The chain couples TRBV20-1 to TRBJ2-1; the match to TRBD2 covers 10 bases. With 3 bases clipped from V and 3 bases from J, the junction kept 5 bases outside the gene matches. This CDR3 is 15 amino acids long. The germline gives CDR1 DFQATT, CDR2 SNEGSKA (reference sequence). The CDR3 nucleotides are TGCAGTGCTAGTCGTTCTAGCGGGAGCTACAATGAGCAGTTCTTC. Its protein is CSASRSSGSYNEQFF.

The sample holds one count of this clonotype. This sequence may be a read error, since a much larger clone differs from it by one base. V is TRBV27 and J is TRBJ1-1; D unclear. This CDR3 comprises 13 residues. V was cut by 5 bases and J by 4 bases, with 11 bases left in between. CDR1 MNHEY and CDR2 SMNVEV come from the germline V gene (reference sequence). In nucleotides, the CDR3 is TGTGCCAGCAGTGATGGGATTAGCACTGAAGCTTTCTTT. Translation gives CASSDGISTEAFF.

In this sample, this clonotype turned up many times. DNA for the CDR3: TGTGCTAGTGGTTTGGTGACAGTGAACACTGAAGCTTTCTTT. Its translation is CASGLVTVNTEAFF. This sequence joins TRBV12-5 and TRBJ1-1; maybe TRBD1 (5 bases). CDR1 and CDR2 from the germline V gene are LGHNT and FRNRAP. CDR3 size: 14 residues. V lost 0 bases and J lost 0, with 5 bases in between. The variable domain in full, completed from reference TRBV12-5 and TRBJ1-1, reads DARVTQTPRHKVTEMGQEVTMRCQPILGHNTVFWYRQTMMQGLELLAYFRNRAPLDDSGMPKDRFSAEMPDATLATLKIQPSEPRDSAVYFCASGLVTVNTEAFFGQGTRLTVV.

This clonotype was counted at least ten times. The chain joins TRBV6-2 or TRBV6-3 to TRBJ1-2; the D gene is possibly TRBD1 (6 bases). There are 17 residues in the CDR3. Germline values: CDR1 MNHEY, CDR2 SVGEGT. The V and J ends lost 4 bases and 8 bases respectively, with 26 bases between them. The CDR3 loop is CASSSRILTDRKSGYTF. The DNA for the CDR3 is TGTGCCAGCAGTTCCAGAATCCTGACAGACAGGAAAAGCGGCTACACCTTC.

This clonotype was recorded many times. V gene TRBV10-1 combines with J gene TRBJ1-1; D is uncertain. The CDR3 extends over 13 amino acids. Germline loops: CDR1 WNHNN, CDR2 SYGVQD (reference sequence). The V gene lost 2 bases and the J gene lost 3 bases, with 7 bases spanning the gap. The CDR3, as DNA: TGCGCCAGCAGTGAGCAGACGGACACTGAAGCTTTCTTT. This encodes CASSEQTDTEAFF.

This clonotype was detected many times. The rearrangement links TRBV19 to TRBJ2-7; 8 bases are a match to TRBD1. CDR3 length: 15 amino acids. The V segment lost 3 bases and the J segment 1 base; nucleotides outside the gene matches: 5. CDR1 is LNHDA and CDR2 is SQIVND in the germline V gene (reference sequence). CDR3 nucleotide sequence: TGTGCCAGTAGTATCGGCAGGGGGCGATCCTACGAGCAGTACTTC. Its translation is CASSIGRGRSYEQYF.

This clonotype showed up many times. This sequence joins TRBV20-1 and TRBJ2-3; 7 positions match TRBD1. V gave up 2 bases and J gave up 8 bases; unmatched junction bases: 7. The CDR3 extends over 13 amino acids. Germline assignment: CDR1 DFQATT and CDR2 SNEGSKA (reference sequence). CDR3 sequence reads: CSARSEQGVTQYF. Here the CDR3 DNA reads TGCAGTGCTAGATCCGAGCAGGGGGTTACGCAGTATTTT.

This clonotype showed up many times. The rearrangement joins TRBV4-3 to TRBJ1-6; D remains ambiguous. The germline V and J ends were trimmed by 1 base and 7 bases, with 11 bases remaining between them. The CDR3 length is 15 residues. Germline assignment: CDR1 LGHNA and CDR2 YSLEER. As DNA, the CDR3 is TGCGCCAGCAGCCAAGCGCGATGGGAGAATTCACCCCTCCACTTT. Its protein is CASSQARWENSPLHF.

This clonotype was seen ten or more times. This chain connects TRBV5-4 to TRBJ2-5; D gene unclear. Germline CDR1 reads SGHNT; CDR2 reads YYREEE (reference sequence). V dropped 0 bases and J dropped 2 bases, with 11 bases sitting between them. The CDR3 is made up of 15 amino acids. CDR3 residues: CASSLESAAQETQYF. The CDR3 nucleotides are TGTGCCAGCAGCTTGGAGTCGGCGGCTCAAGAGACCCAGTACTTC.

This clonotype was seen repeatedly, ten times or more. The rearrangement links TRBV27 to TRBJ1-5, with unresolved D. The V end lost 6 bases, the J end lost 2 bases, and 11 bases lay between the germline ends. Germline assignment: CDR1 MNHEY and CDR2 SMNVEV (reference sequence). CDR3 size: 14 residues. The CDR3 region has the DNA TGTGCCAGCAGCGGCCGGGCTCGCAATCAGCCCCAGCATTTT. Translated, it gives CASSGRARNQPQHF.